This passage covers 10 T cell receptor beta chains from one sample sequenced in a study of T-cell reconstitution after alpha-beta-depleted transplantation in children listed by TCRdb under 2016. According to the study, the label for this sample's treatment or condition signals: allogeneic hematopoietic cell transplantation with graft depleted of TCRalphabeta T cells and CD19 B cells. The receptor library was made with PCR. The run used an Illumina HiSeq 2500. To normalize quantification of the TCRbeta repertoire, the TCR libraries were built with molecular barcoding that relied on unique molecular identifiers. TCRdb reworked the public reads: Q25 trimming with fastp, MiXCR clone assembly, productive beta chains retained. Each entry is one CDR3 protein sequence, shown with its most common DNA and genes. The sample yields tens of thousands of distinct CDR3 sequences; approximately 18% were counted once. Clones ranked in the top ten supply 45% to 55% of the sample.

The sequenced sample was PBMCs, mostly from graft donor cells, obtained 360 days after TCRalphabeta/CD19-depleted stem cell transplant. All receptors derive from a male patient aged 2 to 10 who had a stem cell transplant for acute lymphoblastic leukemia, so the T cells may come from the graft donor.

The V call is TRBV20-1, the J call TRBJ2-7; D is uncertain. This CDR3 is 12 amino acids long. The germline V gene has CDR1 DFQATT and CDR2 SNEGSKA (reference sequence). Trimming shortened V by 3 bases and J by 3 bases, and 9 bases separated the two germline ends. CDR3 sequence: CSASLSSYEQYF. CDR3 DNA sequence: TGCAGTGCTAGTCTATCCAGCTACGAGCAGTACTTC.

The gene calls are TRBV28 and TRBJ2-7; maybe TRBD1 (7 bases). Per the germline V gene, CDR1 is MDHEN and CDR2 is SYDVKM. The length of the CDR3 is 16 residues. V lost 7 bases and J 2 bases, leaving 21 bases between the germline ends. Here the CDR3 DNA reads TGTGCCAGCACCCCTAGGGGGCGGGGTCCTACCTACGAGCAGTACTTC. The encoded protein is CASTPRGRGPTYEQYF.

This clonotype showed up just once. The rearrangement joins TRBV6-1 to TRBJ2-3; 10 bases agree with TRBD2. V trimming: 8 bases; J trimming: 6 bases; junction bases outside the gene matches: 5. Germline V CDR1 and CDR2: MNHNS, SASEGT. The CDR3 is made up of 13 amino acids. The DNA of the CDR3 is TGTGCCAGCGGTGGTAGCGGGAGGGATACGCAGTATTTT. Its translation is CASGGSGRDTQYF.

The chain is built from TRBV3-1 and TRBJ2-6; D is unresolved. V dropped 3 bases and J dropped 0 bases, with 6 bases sitting between them. From germline, CDR1 is LGHDT and CDR2 YNNKEL (reference sequence). There are 15 residues in the CDR3. CDR3 region: CASSQWGSGANVLTF. The CDR3 nucleotides read TGTGCCAGCAGCCAGTGGGGCTCTGGGGCCAACGTCCTGACTTTC.

This clonotype was counted a few times. The chain employs TRBV5-1 and TRBJ2-2; 10 bases map to TRBD2. There are 19 residues in the CDR3. J was trimmed by 0 bases and V by 4 bases; bases with no gene match: 12. Germline CDR1 and CDR2: SGHRS and YFSETQ. CDR3 protein: CASSPWTSGGAANTGELFF. CDR3 coding DNA: TGCGCCAGCAGCCCATGGACTAGCGGAGGTGCCGCGAACACCGGGGAGCTGTTTTTT.

This sequence joins TRBV28 and TRBJ2-3, with 10 nucleotides matching TRBD2. Losses at the gene ends were 7 bases for V and 1 base for J; bases not matched to a gene: 11. The CDR3 loop spans 17 amino acids. Germline assignment: CDR1 MDHEN and CDR2 SYDVKM. CDR3 in DNA: TGTGCCAGCACCTCGGGACTAGCGTCCGTGGGCACAGATACGCAGTATTTT. Its protein is CASTSGLASVGTDTQYF.

The J gene is TRBJ2-2, the V gene TRBV5-4; 7 nucleotides align to TRBD1. After removal of 4 bases from V and 2 bases from J, the junction contained 5 bases not matched to a gene. Germline assignment: CDR1 SGHNT and CDR2 YYREEE (reference sequence). This CDR3 contains 15 residues. The CDR3 sequence is CASSAGTANTGELFF. As DNA, the CDR3 is TGTGCCAGCAGCGCCGGGACAGCTAACACCGGGGAGCTGTTTTTT.

The V call is TRBV12-3 or TRBV12-4, the J call TRBJ2-1; a possible D gene is TRBD2 (6 bases). The germline V and J ends were trimmed by 3 bases and 7 bases, with 22 bases remaining between them. The CDR3 sequence is 17 residues long. In DNA form, the CDR3 reads TGTGCCAGCAGTTTGACGGCTAGGGAGGCCCTCTCGAATGAGCAGTTCTTC. It encodes CASSLTAREALSNEQFF.

This clonotype has more than one count but fewer than ten. This chain links TRBV7-9 with TRBJ2-3; D call uncertain. This CDR3 spans 14 amino acids. Germline lookup yields CDR1 SEHNR and CDR2 FQNEAQ (reference sequence). V dropped 1 base and J dropped 2 bases, with 7 bases sitting between them. The CDR3 sequence: CASSLVVYTDTQYF. As DNA, the CDR3 is TGTGCCAGCAGCTTAGTGGTCTACACAGATACGCAGTATTTT.

This clonotype was observed a few times. The genes are TRBV29-1 and TRBJ2-7, with D perhaps matching TRBD1 (5 bases). CDR3 size: 12 residues. V shed 7 bases and J shed 0 bases, with 10 bases lying between them. Germline CDR1 SQVTM, CDR2 ANQGSEA. The CDR3 here is CSGGMSSYEQYF. The CDR3 bases are TGCAGCGGGGGCATGAGCTCCTACGAGCAGTACTTC.